Sequencing of this TCR beta chain was carried out in a study of blood T cell repertoires in COVID-19. Study-wide background: Samples taken during acute and convalescent COVID-19 were collected in the United States, Italy and Spain. Nucleic acid was either cDNA or gDNA, and it came from T cells, B-cell-depleted T cells, or PBMCs.

In its sample, this clone was seen once. In the original processing: Cell counts per sample came from amplifying reference gene primers. Profiling relied on immunoSEQ multiplex PCR, and the TCRdb table lists in-frame clones only, not all of them. That table is the source of V, J and clone size, and D and trimming were worked out from the DNA. The sample contains hundreds of thousands of clones, approximately 84% of which appear only once. Per germline, CDR1 LNHDA and CDR2 SQIVND (reference sequence). The CDR3 runs 13 residues. The V gene lost 5 bases and the J gene lost 5 bases, with 10 bases spanning the gap.

The specimen sequenced was peripheral blood. This TCR came from an elderly woman with acute or convalescent COVID-19. J is TRBJ1-5 and V is TRBV19, with D maybe TRBD1 (5 bases). In DNA form, the CDR3 reads TGTGCCAGTAGTCAGAAAGGGGATCAGCCCCAGCATTTT. Its translation: CASSQKGDQPQHF.